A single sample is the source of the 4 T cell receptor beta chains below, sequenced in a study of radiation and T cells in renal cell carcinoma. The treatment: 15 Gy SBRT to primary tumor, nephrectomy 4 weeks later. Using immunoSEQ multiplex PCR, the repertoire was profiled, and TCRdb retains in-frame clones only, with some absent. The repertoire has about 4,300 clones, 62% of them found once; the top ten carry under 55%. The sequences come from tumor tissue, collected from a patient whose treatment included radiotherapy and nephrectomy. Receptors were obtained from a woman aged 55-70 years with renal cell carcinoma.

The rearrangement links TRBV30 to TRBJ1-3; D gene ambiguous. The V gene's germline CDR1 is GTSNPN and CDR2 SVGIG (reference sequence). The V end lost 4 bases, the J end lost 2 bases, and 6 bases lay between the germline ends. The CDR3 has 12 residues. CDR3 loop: CAWKQPGNTIYF. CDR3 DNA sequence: TGTGCCTGGAAACAGCCTGGAAACACCATATATTTT.

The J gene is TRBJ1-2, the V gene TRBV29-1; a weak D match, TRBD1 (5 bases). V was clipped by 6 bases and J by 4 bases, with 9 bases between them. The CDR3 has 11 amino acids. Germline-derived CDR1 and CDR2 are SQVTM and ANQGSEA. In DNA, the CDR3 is TGCAGCGTGGACAAGTCCTATGGCTACACCTTC. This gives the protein CSVDKSYGYTF.

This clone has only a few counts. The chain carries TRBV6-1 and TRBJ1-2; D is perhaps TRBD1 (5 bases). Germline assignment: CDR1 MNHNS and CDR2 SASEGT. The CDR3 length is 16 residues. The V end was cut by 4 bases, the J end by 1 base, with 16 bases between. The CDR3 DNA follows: TGTGCCAGCAGTGTCGGGACTGCTGAGCGTAACTATGGCTACACCTTC. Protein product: CASSVGTAERNYGYTF.

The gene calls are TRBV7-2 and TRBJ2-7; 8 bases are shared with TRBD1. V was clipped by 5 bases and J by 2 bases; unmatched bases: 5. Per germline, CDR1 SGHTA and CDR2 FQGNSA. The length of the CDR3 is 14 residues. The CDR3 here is CASSLQQGAYEQYF. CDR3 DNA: TGTGCCAGCAGCCTCCAACAGGGGGCCTACGAGCAGTACTTC. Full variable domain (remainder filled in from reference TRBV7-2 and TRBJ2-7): GAGVSQSPSNKVTEKGKDVELRCDPISGHTALYWYRQSLGQGLEFLIYFQGNSAPDKSGLPSDRFSAERTGGSVSTLTIQRTQQEDSAVYLCASSLQQGAYEQYFGPGTRLTVT.